Included here is one T cell receptor (beta chain) sequence, with context. A junction end diverges from the germline sequence, so it may reflect a read error. The template was RNA from unsorted bulk tissue. The source of the sample is a study of tumor and adjacent non-tumor tissue in lung cancer. Three rounds of nested PCR, following a modified ARM-PCR protocol, produced the TCRbeta library. TCRdb re-analysed the multiplex PCR reads in MiXCR, keeping a single row per CDR3 protein. Here the sample spans 60,000 to 95,000 distinct CDR3 sequences, over 75% being singletons. There are 13 residues in the CDR3.

Sequencing was carried out using lung tumor tissue. The receptor's source is a woman aged 45-65 years with non-small cell lung cancer. The chain is built from TRBV12-3 or TRBV12-4 and TRBJ1-4; D unclear. As DNA, the CDR3 is TGTGCCAGCAGTCTTTCTGGGAATGAAAAACCGTTTTTT. Protein product: CASSLSGNEKPFF.